The T cell receptor beta chain under discussion was sequenced for a study of cytomegalovirus exposure and HLA in healthy donors (dated by TCRdb to 2017 to 2019). Some background on the complete study: An earlier analysis of approximately 590 of the donors reported approximately 300 Gb of sequence data and 120 million or so unique TCR beta sequences from about 200 million T cells. Among a few hundred genotyped donors of the cohort, an average of around 240,000 unique TCR beta nucleotide sequences were sequenced per donor, roughly 20% of them non-productive. The genetic ancestry cluster associated with self-reported Caucasian donors included 81% of the roughly 400 genotyped donors. In a later analysis, previously published TCR beta repertoires from 670 or so donors were re-analyzed and high-resolution HLA genotyping was added so that TCR occurrence patterns could be studied. An early release covering roughly 600 HLA-typed donors comprised approximately 300 gigabases of sequencing data and 85 million to 100 million unique TCR sequences. A separate validation cohort of roughly 130 different subjects was used in addition to the 666-subject first cohort. Every repertoire in the discovery cohort had been generated on one and the same sequencing platform. High-throughput TCR immunosequencing, statistical association of individual TCRs with disease status, and machine learning were combined to predict cytomegalovirus infection status. The aim of the study was to test whether cataloging public T cell receptors could identify signatures of past pathogen exposure. Class I and class II HLA loci were covered by the typing at four-digit resolution. The later analysis used no new phenotypic data to find candidate immune exposures, relying instead on TCR beta sequences and their occurrence across donors. An earlier analysis of several hundred of the donors applied high-throughput TCR beta sequencing to assess whether each TCR beta V gene segment acted as functional or pseudogenic. The number of donors typed differed by locus, with roughly 629-640 for A, B, C, DRB1 and DQB1, around 520 for DQA1, 600 to 610 for DPA1, and some 440 for DPB1. A later genetic analysis took genome-wide SNP genotypes for 398 of the 666 donors and used that subset as a discovery cohort. Donor age, sex, ethnicity and CMV serostatus were compiled alongside the repertoire data. The study profiled the T cell repertoires of 550 to 700 subjects by immunosequencing and related them to cytomegalovirus serostatus. Because of strong linkage in the cohort, 5 or 6 DR-DQ haplotypes were treated as single units for association and clustering. Points the paper makes about the study in general: In vitro tests confirmed that a few of the cytomegalovirus-associated TCR beta chains recognize cytomegalovirus antigens. According to a later analysis, most CMV-associated TCR beta chains appeared to be HLA-restricted, and the HLA associations seemed to be driven largely by CMV exposure. A further reported finding was that TCR beta sequences accurately predicted the HLA-A and HLA-B alleles for most subjects in the first cohort. Correlated functional status among segregating V segments might be attributable to linkage disequilibrium, but an unknown experimental factor could not be ruled out. In both the original and validation cohorts, the classifier was reported to diagnose cytomegalovirus status with high specificity and sensitivity. In the study, around 150 TCR beta chains were listed as associated with cytomegalovirus. Only TCR beta chains were sequenced in this cohort, and the absence of alpha or paired-chain data limited detectable features. A later analysis reported that several top co-occurrence clusters appeared linked to parvovirus B19, influenza, CMV and Epstein-Barr virus. Broadly in line with IMGT annotations, most TCR beta V segments showed up in productive rearrangements about 87% or about 30% of the time in an earlier analysis of 587 of the donors. Assigning TCR associations to individual alleles was difficult when HLA alleles, especially DR and DQ, strongly co-occurred. About 17 rarely observed V segments, including chromosome 9 orphons, were excluded from the earlier analysis of almost 600 of the donors because counts were too low. In a later analysis, HLA-associated TCR beta chains showed more clonal expansion and lower generation probabilities than non-associated chains that were equally common. The authors suggested that the approach could potentially be extended to other disease states and immunological phenotypes. The sequencing pipeline was judged likely to have produced a cluster of highly shared sequence variants as a technical artifact. Because some donors lacked HLA typing at each locus, the association tests relied only on the typed subset. Compared with the roughly 670-donor mean, donors in an Asian-associated ancestry cluster had fewer N-insertions in productive TCRs, according to a later genetic analysis. CMV serostatus was the only immune exposure information available for the cohort. Roughly uniform sequencing depth across donors was assumed in presence/absence analyses, although this assumption may not hold. Specific HLA alleles were associated with more than 15,000 TCR beta sequences at a false discovery rate of 0.05 in a later analysis. A later analysis found that TCR association rates varied across HLA loci, with DRB1 alleles showing the most associated TCRs and HLA-C alleles the fewest. V-gene and J-gene trimming of TCR beta chains was associated with a missense DCLRE1C variant in a later genetic analysis, and the association was replicated in an independent cohort. The 87-base-pair reads could not distinguish some IMGT-functional V segments, including TRBV6-2 and TRBV6-3, so those segments were excluded. While some public TCRs were present in many individuals, most TCR sequences turned up only very rarely across donors.

Receptors were amplified or captured by the immunoSEQ multiplex PCR assay. For the multiplex PCR, a mixture combining 60 forward primers for TCR Vbeta segments and 13 reverse primers for TCR Jbeta segments was used. A multiplex PCR assay on genomic DNA amplified the CDR3 region of rearranged TCR beta genes. The amplified TCR beta libraries were sequenced on the Illumina HiSeq System as 87-base-pair reads. On the authors' methods: A later analysis counted approximately 84 million unique TCR beta chains across the 650 to 700 repertoires, and approximately 11 million of these chains were shared by at least two donors. Raw reads were error-corrected and collapsed into unique sequences with a nearest-neighbor algorithm that merged closely related sequences to remove PCR and sequencing errors. Alignment of CDR3 sequences to IMGT reference sequences was used to assign V, D and J gene segments. Each retained sequence needed at least a six-nucleotide match to both a V gene segment and a J gene segment. A rearrangement counted as productive if the CDR3 had no stop codons and remained in frame with V and J, and every other rearrangement counted as non-productive. Following IMGT convention, CDR3 was defined as the stretch from the second conserved V-encoded cysteine to the conserved J-encoded phenylalanine. The earlier analysis of 500 to 650 of the donors excluded any sequence lacking an unambiguous match to a single V gene segment. In an earlier analysis of around 600 of the donors, V segments were called functional above 56.7% productive rearrangements and were called segregating when the between-donor standard deviation exceeded 5%. A statistical classification framework was developed to diagnose cytomegalovirus status using the catalog of TCR beta chain sequences. In a later analysis, TCR nucleotide sequences were compared against IMGT/GENE-DB human TR gene sequences so that V and J genes could be assigned. A later analysis assigned CDR3 sequences and most-parsimonious VDJ recombination scenarios with the TCRdist pipeline. In a later analysis, every TCR beta chain was defined by the combination of its CDR3 amino acid sequence and its V-gene family, and reads without a unique V-gene family were dropped. In a later analysis, a few hundred highly shared, low-generation-probability nucleotide sequences were removed to address suspected cross-contamination and a sequencing artifact. For each public chain, a later analysis derived a clonal expansion index from normalized ranks of inferred template counts within each repertoire. In a later analysis, generation probabilities were computed with a VDJ recombination model fitted to out-of-frame rearrangements, and the resulting probabilities were checked against IGoR. Hypergeometric tests were used in a later analysis to score TCR-TCR, TCR-HLA and TCR-CMV co-occurrence, with a repertoire-size bias correction applied to the TCR pairs. A later analysis estimated false discovery rates by permuting HLA or CMV assignments 20 times. In a later analysis, co-occurring TCRs were grouped with DBSCAN, and TCRdist sequence similarity was added when clustering was performed within HLA-allele-positive subsets. For co-occurrence clustering, repertoires with fewer than 30,000 or more than 120,000 public chains were excluded, along with a handful of repertoires with anomalous nucleotide sharing. TCRdb mirrors the immuneACCESS table, restricted to in-frame sequences. Some clones are absent from its copies; in checked studies, under half trace to an unresolved V gene, and the reason for the others is unknown. Clone size and the V and J calls come from that table; the DNA yielded D and trimming. This sample comprises 99,000 or so clones, about four fifths of them detected only once. Jointly, the top ten make up about 3.5% of the sample.

In total, around 600 healthy bone marrow donors made up the cohort. At the time of sampling, all cohort members were nominally healthy, though unrecorded immune exposures were likely present. The donor tested CMV seropositive and was one of the 289 seropositive cohort members. A peripheral blood sample was provided by each donor, and peripheral blood mononuclear cells were used for TCR beta sequencing. Genomic DNA was extracted from the blood cell samples with the Qiagen DNeasy Blood Extraction Kit. Its CDR3 holds 14 amino acids, cysteine through phenylalanine. Just CDR3 DNA is preserved here, 42 bases in frame from base 1. The germline V gene gives CDR1 as SQVTM and CDR2 as ANQGSEA. Compared with germline, V lacks 3 bases and J lacks 8 bases; bases without a gene match: 11. Comment on this clone: Its antigen is still unknown. Qualities for individual bases were not recorded, and no much larger clone is one base off.

The receptor comes from a male donor in good health and CMV-seropositive. The specimen sequenced was PBMCs. Rearrangement joined TRBV29-1 to TRBJ1-2; 8 central nucleotides agree with TRBD1. In nucleotides, the sequence is TGCAGCGTTGACATAGGGCAGGGGGCCCTGGGCTACACCTTC. Protein translation: CSVDIGQGALGYTF.